This is a list of T cell receptor beta chains from one sample in a study of control samples from healthy donors and cancer patients. Assay: immunoSEQ multiplex PCR; the TCRdb copy retains only in-frame clones and omits some. This table holds fewer than 200,000 clones, roughly 95% found once. Sequencing was carried out using blood. The receptors shown here come from a woman aged 25-40 years in good health. The CDR3 runs from the conserved cysteine through the conserved F or W. The order of the fields is CDR3 DNA, CDR3 protein, J gene, D gene, V gene, clone size. D genes are given only for firm matches. Clone size appears in some rows only: once, few, many, or a class for an expanded clone.

TGTGCCTGGACTAAGGACAGGATGAACACTGAAGCTTTCTTT | CAWTKDRMNTEAFF | TRBJ1-1 | TRBD1 | TRBV30 | -
TGTGCCAGTCGAACAGGGGGAAAACTGTTTTTT | CASRTGGKLFF | TRBJ1-4 | TRBD1 | TRBV6-5 | -
TGTGCCAGCAGTTTATCCCCAGGGCTCTACGAGCAGTACTTC | CASSLSPGLYEQYF | TRBJ2-7 | - | TRBV28 | -
TGTGCCAGCAGTTTTTGGGCGAGGAGGAACTATGGCTACACCTTC | CASSFWARRNYGYTF | TRBJ1-2 | - | TRBV28 | -
TGTGCCAGCAGCTTCCGGGACAGGGCTAATGAAAAACTGTTTTTT | CASSFRDRANEKLFF | TRBJ1-4 | TRBD1 | TRBV5-5 | -
TGTGCCAGCAGCCAGGGGGGGTCAACTAATGAAAAACTGTTTTTT | CASSQGGSTNEKLFF | TRBJ1-4 | TRBD1 | TRBV9 | -
TGTGCCAGCAGTGGACTAGCGGGAGGGCCTTTCTACGAGCAGTACTTC | CASSGLAGGPFYEQYF | TRBJ2-7 | TRBD2 | TRBV6-1 | -
TGTGCCAGCTCACCTCTAGCGGGAGGGCTCGGCAATGAGCAGTTCTTC | CASSPLAGGLGNEQFF | TRBJ2-1 | TRBD2 | TRBV18 | -
TGTGCCAGCGGCCTTCAGACAGGCCACACAGATACGCAGTATTTT | CASGLQTGHTDTQYF | TRBJ2-3 | - | TRBV7-6 | -
TGTGCCAGCTCACCTGCGGGTGAGCAGTTCTTC | CASSPAGEQFF | TRBJ2-1 | - | TRBV18 | -
TGCGCCAGCAGCCAAGGCGGGGGGAGGACTGAAGCTTTCTTT | CASSQGGGRTEAFF | TRBJ1-1 | - | TRBV4-1 | once
TGCAGTGCTAGTCCCCTAGCGGGAGTTAAGACCCAGTACTTC | CSASPLAGVKTQYF | TRBJ2-5 | TRBD2 | TRBV20-1 | -
TGTGCCAGCAGCTTGTGGGACAATGGCTACACCTTC | CASSLWDNGYTF | TRBJ1-2 | - | TRBV5-4 | -
TGTGCCACCAGTGATTTGCGTGGGACTAGCGGAGACACAGATACGCAGTATTTT | CATSDLRGTSGDTDTQYF | TRBJ2-3 | TRBD2 | TRBV24-1 | -
TGTGCCTGGAGCTTAGAGACCCAGTACTTC | CAWSLETQYF | TRBJ2-5 | - | TRBV30 | -
TGTGCCAGCAGCTGGGGACAGGGGGCTCTCGAGCCCCAGCATTTT | CASSWGQGALEPQHF | TRBJ1-5 | TRBD1 | TRBV3-1/TRBV3-2 | -
TGTGCCAGCAGCCCCGGGGCCTATCAGCCCCAGCATTTT | CASSPGAYQPQHF | TRBJ1-5 | - | TRBV7-9 | -
TGCGCCAGCAGCTTGGGGTCAGGGTGGTCTTCACCCCTCCACTTT | CASSLGSGWSSPLHF | TRBJ1-6 | - | TRBV5-1 | -
TGTGCCAGCAGTTACTCGAACAGGGGGTCTGGCTACACCTTC | CASSYSNRGSGYTF | TRBJ1-2 | TRBD1 | TRBV6-5 | -
TGTGCCAGCAGCTTGGGGGGACTAGCGGGAAGATCCGGGGAGCTGTTTTTT | CASSLGGLAGRSGELFF | TRBJ2-2 | TRBD2 | TRBV5-4 | once
TGTGCCAGCAGTTACAGGTCCAATGAAAAACTGTTTTTT | CASSYRSNEKLFF | TRBJ1-4 | - | TRBV6-6 | -
TGTGCCAGCAGTGAATCGTACTCAGTGCCGATCCCCTATGGGCAGTACTTC | CASSESYSVPIPYGQYF | TRBJ2-7 | - | TRBV2 | few
TGCAGCGTCCCGGGACTAGCAAGAGGGGAGCAGTACTTC | CSVPGLARGEQYF | TRBJ2-7 | TRBD2 | TRBV29-1 | -
TGTGCCAGCTCACCGGTAACGGGACAAGTCTACGAGCAGTACTTC | CASSPVTGQVYEQYF | TRBJ2-7 | - | TRBV18 | -
TGCGCCAGCAGTGTACGGGAGAATTCACCCCTCCACTTT | CASSVRENSPLHF | TRBJ1-6 | - | TRBV10-1 | once
TGTGCCAGCGGGGGACAGGGGGCGTTTGAGCAGTTCTTC | CASGGQGAFEQFF | TRBJ2-1 | TRBD1 | TRBV13 | -
TGTGCCAGTAGTAAGAGGCAATCAGGGGGTGAACGGTATGGCTACACCTTC | CASSKRQSGGERYGYTF | TRBJ1-2 | TRBD1 | TRBV19 | -
TGTGCCAGCAGCCGCGTCCCCGGGGAGCTGTTTTTT | CASSRVPGELFF | TRBJ2-2 | - | TRBV28 | -
TGTGCCAGCGCCTGGCACGAGCAGTACTTC | CASAWHEQYF | TRBJ2-7 | - | TRBV2 | -
TGTGCCAGTGGACAGGGGGGTAACTATGGCTACACCTTC | CASGQGGNYGYTF | TRBJ1-2 | TRBD1 | TRBV7-9 | -
TGCGCCAGCAGGACTAGCGGGAACAATGAGCAGTTCTTC | CASRTSGNNEQFF | TRBJ2-1 | TRBD2 | TRBV10-2 | -
TGTGCCAGCAGTTTTTTAATAGCGGGGAACACAGATACGCAGTATTTT | CASSFLIAGNTDTQYF | TRBJ2-3 | TRBD2 | TRBV27 | -
TGTGCCAGCAGTTTGGAGTCGGATCAGCCCCAGCATTTT | CASSLESDQPQHF | TRBJ1-5 | - | TRBV6-5 | -